The 29 T cell receptor beta chains below all came from one sample that was sequenced in a study of OX40 agonist ivuxolimab in advanced cancers. Assay: immunoSEQ multiplex PCR; the TCRdb copy retains only in-frame clones and omits some. Here the sample spans about 76,000 clones, 70% to 90% being singletons. The material sequenced was CD4+ or CD8+ T cells sorted from blood, taken in a trial of the OX40 agonist ivuxolimab. Receptor source: an adult with an advanced solid tumor such as melanoma, head and neck, liver or kidney cancer.

The chain joins TRBV9 to TRBJ2-2; D might be TRBD1 or TRBD2, each matching 5 bases. V lost 7 bases to trimming and J lost 2 bases, with 12 bases between them. The CDR3 runs to 14 residues. Germline V gene lookup returns CDR1 SGDLS and CDR2 YYNGEE. This CDR3 is CASQGDPNTGELFF. DNA of the CDR3: TGTGCCAGCCAAGGGGACCCCAACACCGGGGAGCTGTTTTTT. The full variable domain, rest sourced from reference TRBV9 and TRBJ2-2, is DSGVTQTPKHLITATGQRVTLRCSPRSGDLSVYWYQQSLDQGLQFLIQYYNGEERAKGNILERFSAQQFPDLHSELNLSSLELGDSALYFCASQGDPNTGELFFGEGSRLTVL.

The chain employs TRBV4-1 and TRBJ1-4; D is unresolved. The CDR3 is 13 amino acids. In germline, CDR1 is MGHRA, CDR2 YSYEKL. Trimming cost V 4 bases and J 8 bases, with 11 bases left between them. The CDR3 DNA reads TGCGCCAGCAGCCCCGAGCGTAGGGAAAAACTGTTTTTT. It translates to CASSPERREKLFF.

The chain employs TRBV4-3 and TRBJ2-7; D might be TRBD1 or TRBD2, each matching 5 bases. V was clipped by 0 bases and J by 5 bases, with 26 bases between them. The CDR3 consists of 19 residues. CDR1 LGHNA and CDR2 YSLEER come from the germline V gene. CDR3 in amino acids: CASSQERAVLGEGVDEQYF. CDR3 nucleotide sequence: TGCGCCAGCAGCCAAGAGAGAGCGGTCCTCGGGGAAGGGGTGGACGAGCAGTACTTC.

The V gene is TRBV4-3, the J gene TRBJ1-1; a possible D gene is TRBD1 (5 bases). Germline V gives CDR1 LGHNA, CDR2 YSLEER. The ends were cut back, 3 bases at V and 1 base at J, with 9 bases in the middle. This CDR3 is built from 14 residues. CDR3 nucleotides: TGCGCCAGCAGCCACACGGACACGAACACTGAAGCTTTCTTT. Translation: CASSHTDTNTEAFF.

V gene TRBV5-4 combines with J gene TRBJ1-1; no clear D gene. Trimming removed 0 bases from V and 1 base from J, with 4 bases in between. This CDR3 has 13 amino acids. From germline, CDR1 is SGHNT and CDR2 YYREEE (reference sequence). CDR3 DNA sequence: TGTGCCAGCAGCTTGGATTCGAACACTGAAGCTTTCTTT. The encoded protein is CASSLDSNTEAFF.

The chain is built from TRBV6-5 and TRBJ1-1, with 9 bases fitting TRBD1. V was pared by 2 bases and J by 5 bases, with 3 bases of the junction left unmatched. The CDR3 is 14 amino acids. CDR1 is MNHEY, CDR2 SVGAGI, per germline. CDR3 coding DNA: TGTGCCAGCAGTTACCGGACAGGGGAGACTGAAGCTTTCTTT. This encodes CASSYRTGETEAFF.

This clone has only one observation. The chain couples TRBV29-1 to TRBJ2-5, with TRBD2 matching over 8 bases. This CDR3 region has 15 residues. Looked up from germline, CDR1 is SQVTM and CDR2 is ANQGSEA. V shed 7 bases and J 2 bases; nucleotides not matched to a gene: 12. The CDR3 DNA sequence: TGCAGCGCCTCCCCCCGTAGCGGGGATCAAGAGACCCAGTACTTC. The encoded protein is CSASPRSGDQETQYF.

The rearrangement uses TRBV2 and TRBJ1-1; D ambiguous. The V end was cut by 4 bases, the J end by 1 base, with 4 bases between. The CDR3 has 12 residues. Germline V CDR1 and CDR2: SNHLY, FYNNEI. The CDR3 bases are TGTGCCAGCAGTGTCAGGAACACTGAAGCTTTCTTT. This encodes CASSVRNTEAFF.

This clone has a single count. J is TRBJ1-1 and V is TRBV6-5; D is unresolved. Germline CDR1 is MNHEY and CDR2 is SVGAGI. The V gene lost 7 bases and the J gene lost 6 bases, with 9 bases spanning the gap. The CDR3 runs to 11 residues. The CDR3 DNA sequence: TGTGCCAGCACCTACGGAGCTGAAGCTTTCTTT. Amino acid sequence: CASTYGAEAFF.

This rearrangement joins TRBV5-1 to TRBJ2-7, with D unresolved. From germline, CDR1 is SGHRS and CDR2 YFSETQ. The CDR3 loop spans 13 amino acids. V shed 0 bases and J shed 3 bases, with 7 bases lying between them. The CDR3: CASSLATSYEQYF. The CDR3 coding sequence is TGCGCCAGCAGCTTGGCGACAAGCTACGAGCAGTACTTC.

Only a few counts were recorded for this clone. The V call is TRBV19, the J call TRBJ1-5; D possibly corresponds to TRBD1 (5 bases). Trimming removed 3 bases from V and 3 bases from J, with 12 bases in between. Germline loops: CDR1 LNHDA, CDR2 SQIVND (reference sequence). This CDR3 has 15 amino acids. The CDR3 reads CASSMDRGINQPQHF. The CDR3 DNA sequence: TGTGCCAGTAGTATGGATAGGGGAATCAATCAGCCCCAGCATTTT.

V gene TRBV27 combines with J gene TRBJ2-3; D is unclear. Trimming shortened V by 2 bases and J by 1 base, and 1 base separated the two germline ends. This CDR3 has 12 amino acids. Germline lookup yields CDR1 MNHEY and CDR2 SMNVEV (reference sequence). This CDR3 reads CASSLGTDTQYF. CDR3 DNA sequence: TGTGCCAGCAGTTTAGGCACAGATACGCAGTATTTT.

The chain employs TRBV6-1 and TRBJ1-4, with 8 bases fitting TRBD1. J was trimmed by 7 bases and V by 0 bases; bases with no gene match: 10. CDR3 length equals 17 residues. The germline V gene has CDR1 MNHNS and CDR2 SASEGT. The CDR3 protein is CASSEAVFGQGGEKLFF. The CDR3 DNA reads as TGTGCCAGCAGTGAAGCGGTGTTCGGACAGGGCGGTGAAAAACTGTTTTTT.

The gene calls are TRBV7-8 and TRBJ1-4; 7 nucleotides agree with TRBD1. CDR3 length: 15 amino acids. Trimming cost V 5 bases and J 2 bases; bases outside gene matches: 5. The V gene's germline CDR1 is SGHVS and CDR2 FQNEAQ. CDR3 DNA sequence: TGTGCCAGCAGCCCCACAGGGGCTACTAATGAAAAACTGTTTTTT. It translates to CASSPTGATNEKLFF.

In its sample, this clone was seen once. The rearrangement joins TRBV7-3 to TRBJ2-5; 8 nucleotides align to TRBD2. The CDR3 has 16 residues. Germline trimming cut 1 base from V and 9 bases from J; bases unmatched to any gene: 13. CDR1 and CDR2 from the germline V gene are SGHTA and FQGTGA. CDR3 nucleotide sequence: TGTGCCAGCAGCTTAAGCACTAGCGGAGCCGGGGTGGCCCAGTACTTC. Translated: CASSLSTSGAGVAQYF.

The rearrangement joins TRBV30 to TRBJ1-5, with D perhaps TRBD1 (5 bases). V was cut by 1 base and J by 9 bases, with 16 bases left in between. The CDR3 covers 14 residues. Per germline, CDR1 GTSNPN and CDR2 SVGIG (reference sequence). The CDR3 sequence: CAWSAPPGGWPQHF. The CDR3 DNA is TGTGCCTGGAGTGCCCCCCCCGGGGGGTGGCCCCAGCATTTT. Combining the CDR3 with reference TRBV30 and TRBJ1-5 gives the whole variable domain SQTIHQWPATLVQPVGSPLSLECTVEGTSNPNLYWYRQAAGRGLQLLFYSVGIGQISSEVPQNLSASRPQDRQFILSSKKLLLSDSGFYLCAWSAPPGGWPQHFGDGTRLSIL.

CDR3 amino acids: CASGGTGRDEKLFF. The CDR3 coding sequence is TGTGCCAGCGGAGGGACAGGGAGAGATGAAAAACTGTTTTTT. The V gene is TRBV2, the J gene TRBJ1-4, with 9 bases that match TRBD1. This CDR3 has 14 residues. Germline CDR1 is SNHLY and CDR2 is FYNNEI. The V gene end was trimmed by 8 bases and the J gene end by 6 bases; junction bases not matched to a gene: 7.

The J gene is TRBJ1-5, the V gene TRBV10-2; 7 nucleotides agree with TRBD1. Germline-derived CDR1 and CDR2 are WSHSY and SAAADI. J lost 4 bases, V lost 7 bases, and 4 bases had no gene match. This CDR3 is 13 amino acids long. The CDR3 coding sequence is TGCGCCAGCATTGGACAGGAAAATCAGCCCCAGCATTTT. Encoded protein: CASIGQENQPQHF.

The chain recombines TRBV9 with TRBJ1-1; 7 positions agree with TRBD1. CDR1 and CDR2 (germline): SGDLS, YYNGEE. V lost 1 base and J lost 6; bases outside the gene matches: 9. The CDR3 is made up of 15 amino acids. The CDR3 nucleotides read TGTGCCAGCAGCGTACAGGGGGGGGAGTACGCTGAAGCTTTCTTT. Protein sequence: CASSVQGGEYAEAFF.

Only one count was recorded for this clone. The V gene is TRBV7-8, the J gene TRBJ2-7; the match to TRBD2 covers 11 bases. The CDR3 is 18 amino acids. Trimming removed 4 bases from V and 4 bases from J; junction bases left unmatched: 15. Germline CDR1 reads SGHVS; CDR2 reads FQNEAQ. CDR3 sequence reads: CASSSQTSGATLGYEQYF. CDR3 coding DNA: TGTGCCAGCAGCTCGCAGACTAGCGGGGCAACTCTCGGGTACGAGCAGTACTTC.

The J gene is TRBJ1-5, the V gene TRBV29-1; D is unresolved. The V gene lost 4 bases and the J gene lost 0 bases, with 7 bases spanning the gap. Germline CDR1 and CDR2: SQVTM and ANQGSEA. This CDR3 region has 13 residues. The CDR3 nucleotides read TGCAGCGTTGGTTACGGTAGCAATCAGCCCCAGCATTTT. This gives the protein CSVGYGSNQPQHF.

The V and J genes are TRBV29-1 and TRBJ1-1, with 8 bases fitting TRBD1. The CDR3 consists of 12 residues. V dropped 1 base and J dropped 6; count of bases not matched to a gene: 1. CDR1 SQVTM and CDR2 ANQGSEA come from the germline V gene. For the CDR3, the DNA is TGCAGCGTTGAAGTACAGGGGGCTGAAGCTTTCTTT. Its protein is CSVEVQGAEAFF.

This chain joins TRBV2 and TRBJ2-7, with 10 bases fitting TRBD2. V shed 10 bases and J 1 base; nucleotides not matched to a gene: 7. Germline V CDR1 and CDR2: SNHLY, FYNNEI. This CDR3 region has 14 residues. The CDR3 loop reads CANAILAGSYEQYF. In DNA, the CDR3 is TGTGCCAACGCTATACTAGCGGGGTCCTACGAGCAGTACTTC.

The J gene is TRBJ2-2, the V gene TRBV19; 8 nucleotides line up with TRBD1. CDR3 length: 15 amino acids. The germline V gene has CDR1 LNHDA and CDR2 SQIVND (reference sequence). After removal of 1 base from V and 7 bases from J, the junction contained 5 bases not matched to a gene. The CDR3 DNA sequence: TGTGCCAGTAGTATAGTTCAGGGGGCTGGCGGGGAGCTGTTTTTT. Its translation is CASSIVQGAGGELFF.

The rearrangement uses TRBV6-5 and TRBJ1-5; D is possibly TRBD1 (6 bases). CDR3 length: 15 amino acids. Germline V lookup: CDR1 MNHEY, CDR2 SVGAGI. The V and J ends lost 6 bases and 1 base respectively, with 13 bases between them. CDR3 amino acids: CASSVSGQSNQPQHF. Written as DNA, the CDR3 is TGTGCCAGCAGCGTCTCGGGACAAAGCAATCAGCCCCAGCATTTT.

The V call is TRBV11-2, the J call TRBJ2-1; D gene unclear. The CDR3 extends over 14 amino acids. Trimming cost V 1 base and J 7 bases, with 11 bases left between them. Germline lookup yields CDR1 SGHAT and CDR2 FQNNGV. CDR3 residues: CASSLGVGANEQFF. The CDR3 region has the DNA TGTGCCAGCAGCTTAGGGGTGGGCGCGAATGAGCAGTTCTTC. The complete variable domain, with remaining parts taken from reference TRBV11-2 and TRBJ2-1, reads EAGVAQSPRYKIIEKRQSVAFWCNPISGHATLYWYQQILGQGPKLLIQFQNNGVVDDSQLPKDRFSAERLKGVDSTLKIQPAKLEDSAVYLCASSLGVGANEQFFGPGTRLTVL.

J is TRBJ2-3 and V is TRBV2; weak D call: TRBD2 (7 bases). V lost 8 bases and J lost 2, with 14 bases in between. Germline V gene lookup returns CDR1 SNHLY and CDR2 FYNNEI. The CDR3 consists of 14 residues. In DNA, the CDR3 is TGTGCCAGCCTAGGGGGGGCCGACACAGATACGCAGTATTTT. This encodes CASLGGADTDTQYF.

This chain joins TRBV7-9 and TRBJ2-7; D ambiguous. This CDR3 has 11 residues. Germline V gives CDR1 SEHNR, CDR2 FQNEAQ (reference sequence). The germline V and J ends were trimmed by 6 bases and 3 bases, with 6 bases remaining between them. In DNA form, the CDR3 reads TGTGCCAGCAGTTCGCTCTACGAGCAGTACTTC. Translating gives CASSSLYEQYF.

The gene calls are TRBV6-5 and TRBJ1-1; 7 bases align to TRBD1. The CDR3 has 15 residues. V was clipped by 2 bases and J by 4 bases; unmatched bases: 7. CDR1 and CDR2 (germline): MNHEY, SVGAGI. CDR3 DNA: TGTGCCAGCAGTTACGGGACAGCCCTGACCACTGAAGCTTTCTTT. It codes for CASSYGTALTTEAFF.